These 20 T cell receptor beta chains originate from one sample sequenced in a study of T cells after yellow fever vaccination. TCRdb re-analysed the 5' RACE reads in MiXCR, keeping a single row per CDR3 protein. The table records about 230,000 distinct CDR3 sequences, roughly 6.3% of them present only once. The material was CD4+ T cells sorted from PBMCs, obtained on the day of the yellow fever booster vaccination. These TCRs come from a man younger than 40 who received the YFV17D yellow fever vaccine.

This clonotype has a handful of counts. CDR3 amino acids: CASSRRTQETQYF. CDR3 in DNA: TGTGCCAGCAGTCGGCGGACACAAGAGACCCAGTACTTC. The chain links TRBV27 to TRBJ2-5; possibly TRBD1 for D (5 bases). This CDR3 is built from 13 residues. Germline CDR1 and CDR2: MNHEY and SMNVEV (reference sequence). Trimming removed 5 bases at V and 2 bases at J, with 9 bases between.

This clonotype appeared many times. The chain recombines TRBV10-2 with TRBJ2-7; possibly TRBD1 or TRBD2 for D (5 bases each). This CDR3 comprises 13 residues. In germline, CDR1 is WSHSY, CDR2 SAAADI. V was trimmed by 7 bases and J by 4 bases, leaving 14 bases between them. CDR3 coding DNA: TGCGCCAGCACTTGGGACCCCGTATACGAGCAGTACTTC. This sequence encodes CASTWDPVYEQYF.

The J gene is TRBJ2-1, the V gene TRBV9, with 7 bases matching TRBD1. The CDR3 loop spans 15 amino acids. CDR1 is SGDLS, CDR2 YYNGEE, per germline. V gave up 0 bases and J gave up 2 bases; unmatched junction bases: 2. In DNA, the CDR3 is TGTGCCAGCAGCGTAGGACAGGGCGCCTACAATGAGCAGTTCTTC. Amino acid sequence: CASSVGQGAYNEQFF.

The chain links TRBV28 to TRBJ2-6, with D perhaps TRBD2 (5 bases). V lost 4 bases and J lost 0, with 10 bases in between. Germline loops: CDR1 MDHEN, CDR2 SYDVKM. The CDR3 covers 16 residues. CDR3 loop: CASSSYGVSGANVLTF. The CDR3 DNA reads TGTGCCAGCAGTTCTTACGGGGTCTCTGGGGCCAACGTCCTGACTTTC.

The chain recombines TRBV18 with TRBJ2-1, with D perhaps TRBD2 (5 bases). The CDR3 consists of 15 residues. CDR1 KGHSH and CDR2 LQKENI come from the germline V gene. The V end lost 0 bases, the J end lost 6 bases, and 12 bases lay between the germline ends. CDR3 coding DNA: TGTGCCAGCTCACCACCGATGTTTCGGGGCAATGAGCAGTTCTTC. This encodes CASSPPMFRGNEQFF.

This clonotype has a handful of counts. V gene TRBV5-1 combines with J gene TRBJ2-7; TRBD2 matches 7 bases. Germline V gene lookup returns CDR1 SGHRS and CDR2 YFSETQ. The CDR3 is made up of 14 amino acids. V lost 3 bases, J lost 7 bases, and 10 bases stayed unmatched. In DNA, the CDR3 is TGCGCCAGCAGCTACACCTTTGGGGAGGGGGAGCAGTACTTC. The encoded protein is CASSYTFGEGEQYF.

This clonotype occurred many times. V gene TRBV7-3 combines with J gene TRBJ2-5; D call uncertain. Trimming removed 6 bases at V and 0 bases at J, with 8 bases between. From germline, CDR1 is SGHTA and CDR2 FQGTGA. This CDR3 spans 13 amino acids. The CDR3 DNA follows: TGTGCCAGCAGGCGGACGGACCAAGAGACCCAGTACTTC. This encodes CASRRTDQETQYF.

The V and J genes are TRBV11-2 and TRBJ2-7; 10 bases map to TRBD1. Germline assignment: CDR1 SGHAT and CDR2 FQNNGV. The CDR3 extends over 13 amino acids. Trimming cost V 10 bases and J 3 bases; bases outside gene matches: 6. The CDR3 DNA follows: TGTGCCATCACGAGGACAGGGGGCTACGAGCAGTACTTC. Residues: CAITRTGGYEQYF.

J is TRBJ2-1 and V is TRBV29-1; D call uncertain. CDR1 is SQVTM, CDR2 ANQGSEA, per germline. CDR3 size: 11 residues. Trimming stripped 7 bases from V and 10 bases from J, with 14 bases between. DNA of the CDR3: TGCAGCGCACTTCCCGACTTAGAGCAGTTCTTC. This gives the protein CSALPDLEQFF.

The chain uses TRBV2 and TRBJ2-3, with TRBD2 as a possible D gene (5 bases). Trimming removed 4 bases from V and 2 bases from J, with 7 bases in between. This CDR3 is built from 13 residues. CDR1 is SNHLY and CDR2 is FYNNEI in the germline V gene. The CDR3 sequence: CASSGESTDTQYF. The CDR3 DNA sequence: TGTGCCAGCAGTGGGGAGTCCACAGATACGCAGTATTTT.

The rearrangement links TRBV5-1 to TRBJ2-2, with a tentative D call TRBD2 (6 bases). The germline CDR1 and CDR2 sequences are SGHRS and YFSETQ. The germline V and J ends were trimmed by 0 bases and 4 bases, with 13 bases remaining between them. The CDR3 is 16 amino acids. DNA for the CDR3: TGCGCCAGCAGCTTGGATCCAGCGGGTACCACCGGGGAGCTGTTTTTT. Amino acids: CASSLDPAGTTGELFF.

This clonotype occurred a few times. CDR3 in amino acids: CSARDRRLAGNTYEQYF. In DNA, the CDR3 is TGCAGTGCTAGAGATCGTCGTCTAGCGGGTAACACCTACGAGCAGTACTTC. The chain has TRBV20-1 and TRBJ2-7; 8 bases fit TRBD2. CDR1 is DFQATT, CDR2 SNEGSKA, per germline (reference sequence). The junction had 12 bases not matched to a gene; V was cut back by 0 bases and J by 2 bases. The CDR3 sequence is 17 residues long.

The genes are TRBV15 and TRBJ2-6; D uncertain. There are 17 residues in the CDR3. CDR1 is LNHNV, CDR2 YYDKDF, per germline (reference sequence). V lost 3 bases and J lost 0, with 12 bases in between. CDR3 sequence reads: CATSRGLPGSGANVLTF. The CDR3 coding sequence is TGTGCCACCAGCAGGGGTTTACCGGGCTCTGGGGCCAACGTCCTGACTTTC.

The V and J genes are TRBV7-2 and TRBJ2-3, with D possibly matching TRBD1 (6 bases). The CDR3 loop spans 16 amino acids. CDR1 and CDR2 from the germline V gene are SGHTA and FQGNSA. V dropped 5 bases and J dropped 7 bases, with 22 bases sitting between them. CDR3: CASSPRRGDLSHTQYF. The CDR3 DNA follows: TGTGCCAGCAGCCCCCGCAGGGGAGACCTTTCTCATACGCAGTATTTT.

This clonotype was picked up many times. This chain uses TRBV7-2 with TRBJ2-3; D might be TRBD2 (5 bases). Trimming took 2 bases from V and 3 from J, leaving 12 bases between them. Germline CDR1 SGHTA, CDR2 FQGNSA. The CDR3 is 15 amino acids. CDR3 sequence: CASSLSSWETDTQYF. The CDR3 region has the DNA TGTGCCAGCAGCTTAAGCTCATGGGAGACAGATACGCAGTATTTT.

This chain joins TRBV6-5 and TRBJ1-2, with a possible D match to TRBD1 (6 bases). The ends were cut back, 2 bases at V and 2 bases at J, with 12 bases in the middle. The CDR3 runs 15 residues. Germline V gene sequence: CDR1 MNHEY, CDR2 SVGAGI. Here the CDR3 reads CASSYPQTGNYGYTF. The CDR3 nucleotides are TGTGCCAGCAGTTACCCTCAAACAGGGAACTATGGCTACACCTTC.

This chain connects TRBV7-6 to TRBJ2-3; either TRBD1 or TRBD2 may fit D (5 bases each). This CDR3 region has 15 residues. V was shortened by 1 base and J by 3 bases, with 11 bases between the two germline ends. Germline V lookup: CDR1 SGHVS, CDR2 FNYEAQ. This CDR3 is CASSLVRGLTDTQYF. The CDR3 DNA sequence: TGTGCCAGCAGCTTAGTGAGGGGCTTGACAGATACGCAGTATTTT.

As to this clonotype: Possible read error: a much larger clone is one base away. The rearrangement uses TRBV24-1 and TRBJ2-3; no reliable D call. V lost 3 bases and J lost 3, with 9 bases in between. CDR3 size: 14 residues. Germline-derived CDR1 and CDR2 are KGHDR and SFDVKD. The CDR3 coding sequence is TGTGCCACCAGTGATGCAGTAATGACAGATACGCAGTATTTT. It specifies CATSDAVMTDTQYF.

As to this clonotype: A read error is possible here, since a much larger clone lies one base away. This chain joins TRBV24-1 and TRBJ2-5; possibly TRBD2 for D (6 bases). CDR1 is KGHDR, CDR2 SFDVKD, per germline. This CDR3 has 15 amino acids. The CDR3 sequence: CATSDPDGSQEPQYF. CDR3 coding DNA: TGTGCCACCAGTGACCCGGACGGGAGCCAAGAGCCCCAGTACTTC.

This clonotype was counted many times. This sequence joins TRBV5-1 and TRBJ2-1, with TRBD2 matching over 12 bases. The trim removed 4 bases at V and 8 bases at J, leaving 13 bases unmatched. This CDR3 region has 17 residues. Germline V gene lookup returns CDR1 SGHRS and CDR2 YFSETQ. The CDR3 bases are TGCGCCAGCAGCCGCATGACCGGGACTAGCGGGCACGATGAGCAGTTCTTC. This encodes CASSRMTGTSGHDEQFF.